The 27 T cell receptor beta chains reported below all come from one sample, sequenced in a study of beta chain features in type 1 diabetes. Sequenced material consisted of expressed TCRB transcripts (all of the isolated RNA was reverse transcribed). Profiled with immunoSEQ multiplex PCR; TCRdb holds only in-frame clones, not every one. The table has 680,000 or so clones, 15% to 18% seen once. Sequenced sample: naive CD4+ T cells from blood. The receptors stem from a man aged 18 to 29 in good health.

This rearrangement joins TRBV5-4 to TRBJ2-1, with TRBD1 as a possible D gene (6 bases). The CDR3 contains 15 residues. With 0 bases removed from V and 0 bases from J, the gap between germline ends came to 7 bases. Germline-derived CDR1 and CDR2 are SGHNT and YYREEE (reference sequence). The CDR3 reads CASSLEGVSYNEQFF. The CDR3 nucleotides read TGTGCCAGCAGCTTGGAGGGGGTCTCCTACAATGAGCAGTTCTTC.

A few counts support this clone. The junction shows a germline mismatch at one end, possibly a read error. This sequence joins TRBV28 and TRBJ1-2, with TRBD1 matching over 7 bases. The CDR3 consists of 13 residues. Looked up from germline, CDR1 is MDHEN and CDR2 is SYDVKM. The CDR3, as DNA: TGTGCCAGCAGTCCTTACCCGACAGGGTCCCCACTCTTC. Translation: CASSPYPTGSPLF.

This chain links TRBV27 with TRBJ1-3; 8 nucleotides match TRBD1. Losses at the gene ends were 5 bases for V and 0 bases for J; bases not matched to a gene: 15. The CDR3 loop spans 19 amino acids. Germline CDR1 MNHEY, CDR2 SMNVEV (reference sequence). The CDR3 sequence is CASSLGQARPGHSGNTIYF. The CDR3 nucleotides read TGTGCCAGCAGTCTGGGACAGGCCCGCCCAGGACACTCTGGAAACACCATATATTTT.

The sample holds many counts of this clone. The V gene is TRBV4-1, the J gene TRBJ2-1; TRBD2 aligns across 11 bases. This CDR3 is 16 amino acids long. With V trimmed by 3 bases and J by 8 bases, 9 bases remained unmatched. Germline V CDR1 and CDR2: MGHRA, YSYEKL. The CDR3: CASSQPTSGSRYEQFF. CDR3 DNA sequence: TGCGCCAGCAGCCAGCCCACTAGCGGGAGTAGGTATGAGCAGTTCTTC.

Only one count was recorded for this clone. This chain connects TRBV28 to TRBJ1-5, with D possibly matching TRBD1 (6 bases). This CDR3 has 17 amino acids. V was shortened by 4 bases and J by 2 bases, with 18 bases between the two germline ends. Germline lookup yields CDR1 MDHEN and CDR2 SYDVKM. CDR3 DNA sequence: TGTGCCAGCAGTTCCTTCAGGGGAATTAGGGGCAATCAGCCCCAGCATTTT. Translated: CASSSFRGIRGNQPQHF.

The rearrangement uses TRBV6-5 and TRBJ1-2, with D tentatively TRBD1 (5 bases). Germline lookup yields CDR1 MNHEY and CDR2 SVGAGI. Trimming removed 2 bases from V and 3 bases from J, with 13 bases in between. The CDR3 runs to 15 residues. The CDR3: CASSYARGVHYGYTF. Here the CDR3 DNA reads TGTGCCAGCAGTTACGCGCGGGGGGTCCACTATGGCTACACCTTC.

The sample holds a few counts of this clone. This sequence joins TRBV5-4 and TRBJ1-2, with no clear D. CDR1 SGHNT and CDR2 YYREEE come from the germline V gene (reference sequence). V was cut by 3 bases and J by 6 bases, with 12 bases left in between. The CDR3 has 13 residues. The CDR3 coding sequence is TGTGCCAGCAGCTCGGCGCGTTCAGATGGCTACACCTTC. Protein sequence: CASSSARSDGYTF. Complete variable domain (other parts from reference TRBV5-4 and TRBJ1-2): ETGVTQSPTHLIKTRGQQVTLRCSSQSGHNTVSWYQQALGQGPQFIFQYYREEENGRGNFPPRFSGLQFPNYSSELNVNALELDDSALYLCASSSARSDGYTFGSGTRLTVV.

The chain has TRBV4-3 and TRBJ2-7, with 9 positions matching TRBD1. Germline trimming cut 6 bases from V and 1 base from J; bases unmatched to any gene: 1. The CDR3 extends over 13 amino acids. CDR1 and CDR2 from the germline V gene are LGHNA and YSLEER. The CDR3 DNA reads as TGCGCCAGCAGGGACAGGGGATCCTACGAGCAGTACTTC. Translation gives CASRDRGSYEQYF.

The chain links TRBV28 to TRBJ1-2, with 11 bases fitting TRBD1. The CDR3 has 17 amino acids. Germline CDR1 is MDHEN and CDR2 is SYDVKM. Trimming took 5 bases from V and 4 from J; bases not matched to a gene: 12. The CDR3: CASSLPGQGGPLYGYTF. The CDR3, as DNA: TGTGCCAGCAGTCTCCCGGGACAGGGGGGCCCACTCTATGGCTACACCTTC.

The chain couples TRBV2 to TRBJ1-3, with D uncertain. With 8 bases removed from V and 1 base from J, the gap between germline ends came to 6 bases. The germline gives CDR1 SNHLY, CDR2 FYNNEI. The CDR3 totals 12 residues. DNA for the CDR3: TGTGCCAGCTCCCGTTCTGGAAACACCATATATTTT. It is translated as CASSRSGNTIYF.

This sequence joins TRBV19 and TRBJ2-7; D possibly uses TRBD1 or TRBD2 (5 bases each). CDR3 length: 13 residues. In germline, CDR1 is LNHDA, CDR2 SQIVND (reference sequence). V was clipped by 8 bases and J by 2 bases, with 13 bases between them. CDR3 region: CASGRDGTYEQYF. The CDR3 DNA reads as TGTGCCAGTGGTCGGGACGGAACCTACGAGCAGTACTTC.

The rearrangement uses TRBV6-5 and TRBJ1-2; TRBD1 aligns across 7 bases. V was clipped by 6 bases and J by 3 bases; unmatched bases: 7. The CDR3 has 14 amino acids. Germline lookup yields CDR1 MNHEY and CDR2 SVGAGI. The CDR3 bases are TGTGCCAGCAGGACGACAGGGAACGACTATGGCTACACCTTC. This codes for CASRTTGNDYGYTF.

This clone occurred a few times. V is TRBV10-3 and J is TRBJ2-1; 7 bases match TRBD2. Germline CDR1 is ENHRY and CDR2 is SYGVKD. After removal of 7 bases from V and 6 bases from J, the junction contained 6 bases not matched to a gene. The CDR3 spans 13 residues. CDR3 DNA sequence: TGTGCCATCACTAGCGGAGTAGGCAATGAGCAGTTCTTC. It translates to CAITSGVGNEQFF.

This clone was counted between two and nine times. This chain links TRBV7-2 with TRBJ2-1; D remains unclear. The CDR3 extends over 12 amino acids. Germline V gene sequence: CDR1 SGHTA, CDR2 FQGNSA. The V end was cut by 4 bases, the J end by 6 bases, with 7 bases between. The CDR3 reads CASSSLFNEQFF. Written as DNA, the CDR3 is TGTGCCAGCAGCTCCCTTTTCAATGAGCAGTTCTTC.

The chain combines TRBV4-3 with TRBJ2-1; no definite D call. Germline CDR1 reads LGHNA; CDR2 reads YSLEER. V was cut by 0 bases and J by 12 bases, with 21 bases left in between. The CDR3 has 16 amino acids. The CDR3 DNA follows: TGCGCCAGCAGCCAAGATCCAGGACGTGCCTTCGCGAGGCAGTTCTTC. It translates to CASSQDPGRAFARQFF.

This clone turned up a few times. The chain has TRBV7-9 and TRBJ1-1; no reliable D call. Germline-derived CDR1 and CDR2 are SEHNR and FQNEAQ (reference sequence). CDR3 length equals 13 residues. The V end was cut by 4 bases, the J end by 2 bases, with 8 bases between. The CDR3 sequence is CASSSQINTEAFF. The CDR3 DNA is TGTGCCAGCAGCTCCCAGATAAACACTGAAGCTTTCTTT.

In this sample, this clone turned up a few times. The CDR3: CSVEARRDNEKLFF. Written as DNA, the CDR3 is TGCAGCGTTGAAGCTCGGAGGGATAATGAAAAACTGTTTTTT. This chain connects TRBV29-1 to TRBJ1-4, with D hard to call. The V gene lost 1 base and the J gene lost 4 bases, with 10 bases spanning the gap. There are 14 residues in the CDR3. From germline, CDR1 is SQVTM and CDR2 ANQGSEA.

The chain joins TRBV7-2 to TRBJ2-6, with D maybe TRBD2 (5 bases). The CDR3 length is 19 residues. In germline, CDR1 is SGHTA, CDR2 FQGNSA. V was shortened by 5 bases and J by 0 bases, with 20 bases between the two germline ends. The chain's CDR3 is CASSPRVGLVTSGANVLTF. CDR3 sequence (DNA): TGTGCCAGCAGCCCCCGGGTAGGACTCGTGACCTCTGGGGCCAACGTCCTGACTTTC.

This clone turned up a few times. J is TRBJ1-2 and V is TRBV6-6; the match to TRBD1 covers 7 bases. The CDR3 runs to 13 residues. Germline V CDR1 and CDR2: MNHNY, SVGAGI (reference sequence). V dropped 6 bases and J dropped 8; count of bases not matched to a gene: 9. DNA of the CDR3: TGTGCCAGCAGCCAGGGGGGCAGGAAGGGCTACACCTTC. This codes for CASSQGGRKGYTF.

The V call is TRBV1, the J call TRBJ1-1. TRBV1 is deemed a pseudogene. CDR3 size: 15 residues. The CDR3 sequence is CTSSQEKGSRAEAFF. CDR3 DNA: TGCACCAGCAGCCAAGAGAAAGGGAGTCGGGCTGAAGCTTTCTTT.

This clone turned up a few times. The genes are TRBV28 and TRBJ2-2; a possible D gene is TRBD2 (7 bases). The ends were cut back, 2 bases at V and 4 bases at J, with 14 bases in the middle. The CDR3 length is 16 residues. Per the germline V gene, CDR1 is MDHEN and CDR2 is SYDVKM. The CDR3 nucleotides read TGTGCCAGCAGTTTACCCGCGGGGGCCCTCACCGGGGAGCTGTTTTTT. Residues: CASSLPAGALTGELFF.

This clone showed up just a few times. This chain uses TRBV5-4 with TRBJ1-2, with D unclear. Germline lookup yields CDR1 SGHNT and CDR2 YYREEE (reference sequence). The length of the CDR3 is 12 residues. V lost 1 base, J lost 6 bases, and 7 bases lay in between. CDR3 protein: CASSLLNDGYTF. The CDR3 nucleotides are TGTGCCAGCAGCTTGTTGAACGATGGCTACACCTTC.

The V and J genes are TRBV20-1 and TRBJ1-5; D unclear. V was trimmed by 2 bases and J by 4 bases, leaving 3 bases between them. The CDR3 is 11 amino acids. Germline CDR1 is DFQATT and CDR2 is SNEGSKA (reference sequence). The CDR3 here is CSARINQPQHF. The CDR3 DNA follows: TGCAGTGCTAGAATAAATCAGCCCCAGCATTTT.

This clone was detected only a few times. This chain connects TRBV4-2 to TRBJ2-7, with D possibly being TRBD1 (6 bases). V was pared by 0 bases and J by 7 bases, with 10 bases between. The CDR3 sequence is 13 residues long. Germline V CDR1 and CDR2: LGHNA, YNFKEQ. CDR3 bases: TGTGCCAGCAGCCAAGAGGGGGCTCGGGAGCAGTACTTC. Translating it yields CASSQEGAREQYF.

CDR3 nucleotide sequence: TGTGCCAGCAGCGTAGGCGAGAATCAGCCCCAGCATTTT. It is translated as CASSVGENQPQHF. This chain connects TRBV9 to TRBJ1-5; D is unresolved. CDR3 length equals 13 residues. Per the germline V gene, CDR1 is SGDLS and CDR2 is YYNGEE. Trimming shortened V by 0 bases and J by 4 bases, and 5 bases separated the two germline ends.

This clone has a handful of counts. The chain employs TRBV29-1 and TRBJ2-6; D is possibly TRBD1 (5 bases). The CDR3 is 14 amino acids. Germline V gives CDR1 SQVTM, CDR2 ANQGSEA. V was trimmed by 6 bases and J by 1 base, leaving 10 bases between them. The CDR3: CSVGNRSGANVLTF. The CDR3 DNA is TGCAGCGTAGGTAACAGGTCTGGGGCCAACGTCCTGACTTTC.

The V gene is TRBV9, the J gene TRBJ2-7; D might be TRBD2 (6 bases). Trimming took off 0 bases at V and 1 base at J, with 17 bases between the two ends. Per germline, CDR1 SGDLS and CDR2 YYNGEE. The CDR3 is made up of 17 amino acids. The CDR3 sequence: CASSVGGGGRQSYEQYF. CDR3 coding DNA: TGTGCCAGCAGCGTAGGAGGAGGAGGGAGACAGTCCTACGAGCAGTACTTC. Together with reference TRBV9 and TRBJ2-7, the CDR3 gives the full variable domain: DSGVTQTPKHLITATGQRVTLRCSPRSGDLSVYWYQQSLDQGLQFLIQYYNGEERAKGNILERFSAQQFPDLHSELNLSSLELGDSALYFCASSVGGGGRQSYEQYFGPGTRLTVT.